This T cell receptor (beta chain) derives from a study of CD8+ T cells in alopecia areata (dated by TCRdb to the late 2010s). Regarding the study in general: The treated patients took part in an open-label pilot trial in which moderate-to-severe alopecia areata was treated with oral tofacitinib at 5 to 10 mg twice daily. RNA was extracted with the PAXgene miRNA kit for fixed scalp, the miRNeasy kit for PBMCs, and the RNeasy kit for mouse skin. Clonality in the scalp was compared among normal scalp (n=4), patchy alopecia areata scalp (n=8), and alopecia totalis/universalis scalp (n=8). Tofacitinib was given for 6 to 18 months, followed by 6 months of follow-up off drug to assess delayed response and recurrence. TCRbeta CDR3 regions were amplified by immunoSEQ multiplex PCR with 35 Vbeta forward and 13 Jbeta reverse primers. Tofacitinib-treated patients had biopsies at baseline and at 4 and 24 weeks of treatment, with a later scalp biopsy in several patients. Disease severity in treated patients was measured with the SALT score, which quantifies the percentage of affected scalp surface area. On the human side, TCRbeta sequencing was run on scalp tissue and on sorted CD4+ and CD8+ peripheral blood T cells from healthy controls and from alopecia areata patients with either patchy or totalis/universalis disease. The study used high-throughput TCRbeta sequencing to examine T cell clonal expansion in alopecia areata, in both the C3H/HeJ mouse model and human patients.

The sample's time point label, in plain terms: around 22 weeks on oral tofacitinib. What this sample's treatment or condition label stands for: oral pan-JAK inhibitor, 5-10 mg twice daily. Lesional scalp punch biopsies and peripheral blood were obtained from alopecia areata patients. After PBMCs were isolated by density centrifugation and stained for CD3, CD4 and CD8, a FACSAria was used to sort CD4+ and CD8+ T cells. The library was obtained by the immunoSEQ multiplex PCR assay. RNA was extracted from all samples and reverse transcribed into cDNA as template for TCR sequencing. First-strand cDNA was synthesized with SuperScript III using a 2:1 mix of oligo-dT and random hexamers. A synthetic immune receptor repertoire was used to gauge amplification bias, and whatever bias remained was removed computationally. Per the original workflow: Raw reads were preprocessed to remove errors, and CDR3 was defined by IMGT conventions from the conserved cysteine to phenylalanine. Clonality was calculated as 1 minus Shannon entropy normalized by log2 of the number of productive unique TCRs. CD4 or CD8 identity of scalp clones was inferred by cross-referencing scalp TCRbeta sequences with sorted blood CD4 and CD8 repertoires. TCRdb holds this immuneACCESS table with in-frame rearrangements only. Some clones are missing; in checked studies, unresolved V genes explain under half, and the rest has no known cause. The DNA gave D and trimming, while V, J and clone size come from that table. The sample has approximately 160,000 clones on record, 60% of them singletons. The top ten clones comprise 13% to 15% of the sample.

Including the terminal cysteine and phenylalanine, the CDR3 comprises 12 residues. Only CDR3 DNA remains: 36 bases, in frame from the first base. CDR1 SEHNR and CDR2 FQNEAQ are derived from the germline V gene (reference sequence). The trim is 6 bases for V and 9 bases for J, with a gap of 11 bases between the germline ends. On the study overall, not on this receptor specifically: Many expanded lesional clones were found to persist in scalp and blood during tofacitinib treatment, and relapse after treatment cessation may be partly explained by this persistence. Scalp TCR repertoire analysis is complicated because resident alphabeta T cells in normal human skin are also sequenced, whereas mouse skin is dominated by gammadelta T cells. Because the treated cohort was small and had only one nonresponder, larger studies are needed to examine links between baseline CD8+ expansion and response. Higher clonality and more expanded CD8+ clones were observed in lesional scalp than in normal scalp, particularly in alopecia totalis/universalis, a finding suggestive of antigenic drive. Compared with mice, TCR sequences shared between patients were less clear, possibly partly because of HLA diversity across the patient population. Scalp clonality and the number of expanded CD8+ clones among the top 100 scalp clones were significantly decreased by tofacitinib.

Points on this clone: Its recognized antigen is unknown. No per-base quality is available; no much larger clone lies one base away.

The specimen comprised CD4+ T cells sorted from blood, sampled at week 24, from a patient treated with tofacitinib. The TCR sequence derives from a human donor with alopecia areata. The chain joins TRBV7-9 to TRBJ2-2; the D gene is possibly TRBD2, with 5 bases matching. In nucleotide form, the sequence is TGTGCCAGCAGTCTAGCTTCCTGGGAGCTGTTTTTT. It encodes CASSLASWELFF.